This T cell receptor beta chain was profiled in a study of blood T cell repertoires in COVID-19. Study-level information: Sample material is recorded as cDNA or gDNA derived from T cells, B-cell-depleted T cells, or PBMCs.

This clone was picked up many times. This CDR3 is built from 16 residues. Germline lookup yields CDR1 SGHNT and CDR2 YYREEE (reference sequence). With 5 bases clipped from V and 0 bases from J, the junction kept 5 bases outside the gene matches. The assay was immunoSEQ multiplex PCR, and TCRdb's table has in-frame clones only and misses some. Among about 130,000 clones listed, roughly four fifths were seen once. The TCR originated in a man under 40 with COVID-19, enrolled during active disease. Sequencing was done on a sample of peripheral blood. The chain recombines TRBV5-4 with TRBJ1-6; 7 bases are shared with TRBD1. The CDR3 DNA sequence: TGTGCCAGCAGGAAACAGGGGAGCTCCTATAATTCACCCCTCCACTTT. Translating it yields CASRKQGSSYNSPLHF. Based on the CDR3 plus reference TRBV5-4 and TRBJ1-6, the full variable domain is ETGVTQSPTHLIKTRGQQVTLRCSSQSGHNTVSWYQQALGQGPQFIFQYYREEENGRGNFPPRFSGLQFPNYSSELNVNALELDDSALYLCASRKQGSSYNSPLHFGNGTRLTVT.